Included here is one T cell receptor (beta chain) sequence, with context. Other DNA variants within this sample encode the same CDR3. The sample originates from a study of control samples from healthy donors and cancer patients. Sequenced by immunoSEQ multiplex PCR; TCRdb stores in-frame clones only, minus some. The table records 90,000 to 150,000 clones, about 87% of them present only once. The V end lost 2 bases, the J end lost 0 bases, and 5 bases lay between the germline ends. Germline CDR1 GTSNPN, CDR2 SVGIG (reference sequence). This CDR3 is 13 amino acids long. Sequenced: blood. The V and J genes are TRBV30 and TRBJ1-5; D remains ambiguous. The TCR sequence derives from a man aged 30-40 years in good health. The CDR3 coding sequence is TGTGCCTGGAGTAGTAATAGCAATCAGCCCCAGCATTTT. This translates into CAWSSNSNQPQHF. The full variable domain, its missing parts supplied by reference TRBV30 and TRBJ1-5, is SQTIHQWPATLVQPVGSPLSLECTVEGTSNPNLYWYRQAAGRGLQLLFYSVGIGQISSEVPQNLSASRPQDRQFILSSKKLLLSDSGFYLCAWSSNSNQPQHFGDGTRLSIL.